Listed below are T cell receptor beta chains from one sample, sequenced in a study of blood T cell repertoires in COVID-19. Using immunoSEQ multiplex PCR, the repertoire was profiled, and TCRdb retains in-frame clones only, with some absent. The sample contains some 290,000 clones, 90% of which appear only once. Sequencing was performed on PBMCs or T cells enriched from blood (not recorded which). The source is a woman under 40 who had been exposed to COVID-19. Each CDR3 is given with its conserved first and last residue.

TRBJ1-1 | TRBV4-3 | CASSQGDRLGAEAFF
TRBJ1-2 | TRBV9 | CASSAMGQGGGYTF
TRBJ1-1 | TRBV11-3 | CASSLDSRFGNTEAFF
TRBJ2-2 | TRBV27 | CASSPIMGQGFRTGELFF
TRBJ2-7 | TRBV6-2/TRBV6-3 | CASSYRQRGFSYEQYF
TRBJ2-1 | TRBV5-1 | CASSSGLGTQWIDEQFF
TRBJ1-1 | TRBV28 | CASSPGTAVSEAFF
TRBJ2-5 | TRBV2 | CASSEVRGETQYF
TRBJ2-4 | TRBV18 | CASSPPGGAKNIQYF
TRBJ1-6 | TRBV15 | CATSRETLVGSPLHF
TRBJ2-1 | TRBV9 | CASSPAGGHPGDEQFF
TRBJ1-1 | TRBV3-1/TRBV3-2 | CASSQGTGVGTEAFF
TRBJ1-1 | TRBV15 | CATSRVLWAHTEAFF
TRBJ2-2 | TRBV6-5 | CASRREMVAGELFF
TRBJ1-1 | TRBV18 | CASSPRGLTGALNTEAFF
TRBJ1-5 | TRBV23-1 | CASSQRHFHRGPQHF
TRBJ2-5 | TRBV2 | CASRRREGETQYF
TRBJ2-7 | TRBV7-2 | CASSLRVGEQYF
TRBJ2-1 | TRBV7-2 | CASSMGQGNYNEQFF
TRBJ2-5 | TRBV2 | CASSMRTSGGQGTQYF
TRBJ2-3 | TRBV11-3 | CASSLNQGADTQYF
TRBJ2-2 | TRBV6-5 | CASRPHGGTGELFF
TRBJ1-2 | TRBV6-5 | CASSRQGVGSNGYTF
TRBJ2-1 | TRBV4-2 | CASSQDTSGGGYNEQFF
TRBJ2-1 | TRBV11-3 | CASSPKTTLAGRREQFF
TRBJ1-2 | TRBV12-3/TRBV12-4 | CASSRREWHGYTF
TRBJ1-2 | TRBV4-2 | CASSQEVGYGYTF
TRBJ2-7 | TRBV5-1 | CASSLLGQGVNEQYF
TRBJ1-1 | TRBV5-4 | CASSLASGEAEAFF
TRBJ1-2 | TRBV10-3 | CAISSDRDYGYTF
TRBJ1-6 | TRBV11-2 | CASSSRDPNSPLHF
TRBJ2-7 | TRBV27 | CASSSPFSGGSYEQYF
TRBJ2-5 | TRBV15 | CATGLAGGETQYF
TRBJ2-1 | TRBV5-1 | CASSLEQTYNEQFF
TRBJ1-1 | TRBV30 | CAGQGGGNKAFF
TRBJ1-1 | TRBV6-5 | CASSFTGLKNTEAFF
TRBJ2-1 | TRBV5-1 | CASSWGQNNEQFF
TRBJ1-2 | TRBV18 | CASSHRAGYSLVDGYTF
TRBJ2-2 | TRBV7-2 | CASSYTGTSDTGELFF
TRBJ1-1 | TRBV29-1 | CSVRGAQNTEAFF
TRBJ2-2 | TRBV18 | CASSPPLRSGELFF
TRBJ2-5 | TRBV2 | CASTGTSVETQYF
TRBJ1-4 | TRBV3-1/TRBV3-2 | CASSQGLTVTNEKLFF
TRBJ2-7 | TRBV27 | CASGTGEVYEQYF
TRBJ1-1 | TRBV14 | CASSHTGTRNTEAFF
TRBJ2-3 | TRBV4-1 | CASSQGPQGTDTQYF
TRBJ1-2 | TRBV7-2 | CASSSSSTGTMGGYTF
TRBJ2-7 | TRBV5-6 | CASSRVYEQYF
TRBJ1-2 | TRBV3-1/TRBV3-2 | CASSQDTGTGYGYTF
TRBJ2-5 | TRBV5-8 | CASSFPPGTQYF
TRBJ1-2 | TRBV6-5 | CASSYSHRGPGYGYTF
TRBJ1-2 | TRBV12-3/TRBV12-4 | CASSQGPNYGYTF
TRBJ1-2 | TRBV6-5 | CASSYDRYGYTF
TRBJ1-4 | TRBV7-8 | CASSFPGSFGKLFF
TRBJ2-7 | TRBV7-2 | CASSLPGQGRSYEQYF